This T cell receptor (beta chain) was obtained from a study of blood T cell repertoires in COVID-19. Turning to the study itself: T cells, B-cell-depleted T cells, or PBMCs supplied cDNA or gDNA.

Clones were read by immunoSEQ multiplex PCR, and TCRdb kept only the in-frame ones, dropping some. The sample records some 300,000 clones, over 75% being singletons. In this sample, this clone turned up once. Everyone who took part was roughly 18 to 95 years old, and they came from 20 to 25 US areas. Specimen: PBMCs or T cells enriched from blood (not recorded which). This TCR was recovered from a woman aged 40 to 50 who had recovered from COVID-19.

The CDR3 region has the DNA TGTGCCAGCAGCCAATGGGAGTACATGAACACTGAAGCTTTCTTT. As protein: CASSQWEYMNTEAFF. This rearrangement joins TRBV7-9 to TRBJ1-1; unclear D gene. Germline V gives CDR1 SEHNR, CDR2 FQNEAQ (reference sequence). The CDR3 runs to 15 residues. V was trimmed by 5 bases and J by 0 bases, leaving 13 bases between them.